This T cell receptor beta chain was retrieved from a study of beta chain features in type 1 diabetes. Study results and limitations: In every one of the four CD4+ subsets, TCRB CDR3s were moderately but significantly shorter in Type 1 diabetes patients.

Concerning this clone itself: Its antigen is unknown.

cDNA synthesis used the whole RNA isolate, giving expressed TCRB sequences. Sequencing used immunoSEQ multiplex PCR; TCRdb keeps in-frame clones, though not all of them. This sample has some 200,000 clones, with roughly 17% found just once. The V segment lost 4 bases and the J segment 4 bases; nucleotides outside the gene matches: 3. Germline loops: CDR1 MGHDK, CDR2 SYGVNS. The CDR3 length is 14 residues. This receptor was identified in a man aged 30-40 years with type 1 diabetes. V gene TRBV25-1 combines with J gene TRBJ1-4; 7 bases match TRBD1. What was sequenced was naive CD4+ T cells from blood. The CDR3 DNA is TGTGCCAGCAGTGCGGGACAGTATAATGAAAAACTGTTTTTT. Protein: CASSAGQYNEKLFF.